This entry features one TCR beta chain sequence. Treatment in this sample: around 19 received Ad26.COV2.S at low or high dose, single or two shots; about 5 received placebo; per-sample allocation not given. Sampling occurred on day 63 after the first vaccine or placebo injection. The data were taken from a study of Ad26.COV2.S vaccination and SARS-CoV-2 variants. The data were produced by immunoSEQ multiplex PCR, yet TCRdb's version contains in-frame clones alone and is incomplete. Of hundreds of thousands of clones in the sample, 80% to 90% were seen once. The CDR3 has 19 amino acids. Germline V CDR1 and CDR2: LGHDT, YNNKEL (reference sequence). Deletions cut 2 bases from V and 0 bases from J, with 17 bases between.

The clonotype comes from a person between 18 and 65 years old who received the Ad26.COV2.S COVID-19 vaccine or a placebo. The sample was peripheral blood, taken in a trial of Ad26.COV2.S vaccine versus placebo. The chain links TRBV3-1 (or the pseudogene TRBV3-2) to TRBJ1-6; D is undetermined. Here the CDR3 DNA reads TGTGCCAGCAGCCAATACGTGACCCCGGTCTTCTCCTATAATTCACCCCTCCACTTT. Translating gives CASSQYVTPVFSYNSPLHF.